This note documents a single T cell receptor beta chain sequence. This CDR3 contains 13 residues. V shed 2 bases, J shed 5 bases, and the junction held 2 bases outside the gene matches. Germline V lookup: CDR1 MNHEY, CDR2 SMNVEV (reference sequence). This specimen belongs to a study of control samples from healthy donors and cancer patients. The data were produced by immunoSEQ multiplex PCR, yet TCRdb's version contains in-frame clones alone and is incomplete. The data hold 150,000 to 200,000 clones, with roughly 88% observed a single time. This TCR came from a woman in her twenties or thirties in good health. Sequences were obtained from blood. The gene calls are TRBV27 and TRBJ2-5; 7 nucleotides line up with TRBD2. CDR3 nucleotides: TGTGCCAGCAGTTTAGCGGGAGCGGAGACCCAGTACTTC. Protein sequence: CASSLAGAETQYF.